The 14 T cell receptor beta chains reported below all come from one sample, sequenced in a study of follicular helper T cells after annual influenza vaccination (dated by TCRdb to about 2017). The intended sense of this specimen's time point label: 2014-2015 season, pre-vaccination. The method behind the library was the immunoSEQ multiplex PCR assay. As stored in TCRdb, this immuneACCESS dataset retains in-frame rearrangements with V and J assigned. A fraction of the clones does not appear; measured against another copy, unresolved V genes explain less than half of the discrepancy, and the remainder lacks a known reason. A total of approximately 25,000 clones appear in this sample, about 82% of them only once. The top ten hold roughly 1.3% of the sample. Sequenced material: CXCR5+ CD38- circulating T follicular helper cells from blood, taken on the day of influenza vaccination. Read against the paper, the sample's cell subset or site label means: circulating Tfh, non-naive CD4+CXCR5+PD-1+ (ICOS+CD38+ or ICOS-CD38-). The receptor source for this set is an adult who received the influenza vaccine.

J is TRBJ1-5 and V is TRBV2, with a possible D match to TRBD1 (5 bases). Germline CDR1 and CDR2: SNHLY and FYNNEI. V was clipped by 7 bases and J by 6 bases, with 19 bases between them. The CDR3 is 15 residues long. Here the CDR3 DNA reads TGTGCCAGCATGAGAGGGGAGGGGAAGGGTCAGCCCCAGCATTTT. This sequence encodes CASMRGEGKGQPQHF. Full variable domain (outside the CDR3, taken from reference TRBV2 and TRBJ1-5): EPEVTQTPSHQVTQMGQEVILRCVPISNHLYFYWYRQILGQKVEFLVSFYNNEISEKSEIFDDQFSVERPDGSNFTLKIRSTKLEDSAMYFCASMRGEGKGQPQHFGDGTRLSIL.

The chain carries TRBV6-1 and TRBJ2-5; TRBD2 might be the D (6 bases). Germline assignment: CDR1 MNHNS and CDR2 SASEGT. The CDR3 spans 14 residues. Between the trimmed V and J ends, which lost 6 bases and 4 bases, there was a span of 15 bases. CDR3 residues: CASSWGTEGETQYF. As DNA, the CDR3 is TGTGCCAGCAGCTGGGGGACTGAAGGAGAGACCCAGTACTTC.

CDR3 bases: TGTGCCAGCAGCTTAAGTTCTAGCGGGAGTGATACGCAGTATTTT. Residues: CASSLSSSGSDTQYF. The J gene is TRBJ2-3, the V gene TRBV7-9; 10 bases are shared with TRBD2. The V gene's germline CDR1 is SEHNR and CDR2 FQNEAQ (reference sequence). The J segment lost 6 bases and the V segment lost 2 bases, leaving 5 bases of the junction unmatched. The CDR3 sequence is 15 residues long.

This clone appeared a few times. As DNA, the CDR3 is TGCGCCAGCAGCCCCGGGACAGTTAACACCGGGGAGCTGTTTTTT. Residues: CASSPGTVNTGELFF. The rearrangement uses TRBV10-1 and TRBJ2-2; TRBD1 matches 7 bases. The CDR3 has 15 amino acids. The ends lost 6 bases at V and 2 bases at J; junction bases unmatched: 6. The germline gives CDR1 WNHNN, CDR2 SYGVQD (reference sequence).

The J gene is TRBJ1-4, the V gene TRBV7-3; D is undetermined. The germline CDR1 and CDR2 sequences are SGHTA and FQGTGA. Trimming removed 5 bases from V and 0 bases from J, with 19 bases in between. There are 18 residues in the CDR3. The CDR3 reads CASSHPLTSPSTNEKLFF. In nucleotides, the CDR3 is TGTGCCAGCAGCCACCCACTGACATCCCCTTCAACTAATGAAAAACTGTTTTTT.

This clone has only a few counts. The V and J genes are TRBV27 and TRBJ2-3; possible D gene TRBD1, 7 bases. Germline-derived CDR1 and CDR2 are MNHEY and SMNVEV (reference sequence). The CDR3 sequence is 16 residues long. Trimming removed 0 bases at V and 8 bases at J, with 18 bases between. In DNA form, the CDR3 reads TGTGCCAGCAGTTTATCGATCGACAGGGTGGGAGGTACGCAGTATTTT. Residues: CASSLSIDRVGGTQYF.

The rearrangement links TRBV6-5 to TRBJ1-2, with D perhaps TRBD1 (6 bases). The CDR3 extends over 15 amino acids. Germline V gives CDR1 MNHEY, CDR2 SVGAGI. The V and J ends lost 5 bases and 6 bases respectively, with 19 bases between them. The CDR3 DNA follows: TGTGCCAGCAGTCCGCGGGGGGCTGGGATGGATGGCTACACCTTC. Its translation: CASSPRGAGMDGYTF.

This clone was seen once. The gene calls are TRBV7-6 and TRBJ1-1, with D possibly TRBD1 on 5 matching bases. The V end lost 4 bases, the J end lost 1 base, and 7 bases lay between the germline ends. This CDR3 region has 13 residues. Looked up from germline, CDR1 is SGHVS and CDR2 is FNYEAQ. The CDR3 protein is CASSSQGNTEAFF. The CDR3 region has the DNA TGTGCCAGCAGCTCCCAGGGGAACACTGAAGCTTTCTTT.

This clone appeared a single time. J is TRBJ1-2 and V is TRBV11-2, with no clear D. The V end lost 0 bases, the J end lost 7 bases, and 12 bases lay between the germline ends. Germline V gene data show CDR1 as SGHAT and CDR2 as FQNNGV. CDR3 size: 14 residues. The DNA for the CDR3 is TGTGCCAGCAGCTTAGATCCGACAATTCCTGGCTACACCTTC. Protein: CASSLDPTIPGYTF.

This clone was observed once. V and J are TRBV30 and TRBJ2-1; 12 nucleotides line up with TRBD2. The germline V gene has CDR1 GTSNPN and CDR2 SVGIG (reference sequence). With V trimmed by 3 bases and J by 7 bases, 4 bases remained unmatched. The CDR3 sequence is 14 residues long. The CDR3 DNA reads TGTGCCTGGAGGACTAGCGGGAGTCGGAATGAGCAGTTCTTC. As protein: CAWRTSGSRNEQFF.

The chain joins TRBV6-5 to TRBJ1-1, with TRBD1 matching 8 bases. J gave up 5 bases and V 5 bases, and 7 bases lay outside the gene matches. The CDR3 consists of 14 residues. Germline CDR1 MNHEY, CDR2 SVGAGI. The CDR3 sequence is CASSARTGSTEAFF. CDR3 DNA sequence: TGTGCCAGCAGTGCCAGGACAGGGAGTACTGAAGCTTTCTTT.

The CDR3 nucleotides are TGCGCCAGCAGCTTGGAGGGACAGGGGGTTGAAAAACTGTTTTTT. Translation gives CASSLEGQGVEKLFF. V gene TRBV5-1 combines with J gene TRBJ1-4; 11 positions agree with TRBD1. Germline V gene lookup returns CDR1 SGHRS and CDR2 YFSETQ. V dropped 0 bases and J dropped 7; count of bases not matched to a gene: 2. This CDR3 contains 15 residues.

This clone is a singleton in its sample. This rearrangement joins TRBV10-3 to TRBJ2-3, with 7 nucleotides matching TRBD1. Trimming took 3 bases from V and 1 from J; bases not matched to a gene: 13. The CDR3 length is 18 residues. Looked up from germline, CDR1 is ENHRY and CDR2 is SYGVKD. The CDR3 here is CAISDPTGWTPGTDTQYF. CDR3 DNA sequence: TGTGCCATCAGTGATCCGACAGGGTGGACTCCGGGCACAGATACGCAGTATTTT.

This chain uses TRBV6-5 with TRBJ1-2; a possible D gene is TRBD1 (5 bases). The CDR3 sequence is 15 residues long. Germline V gene sequence: CDR1 MNHEY, CDR2 SVGAGI. Deletions cut 2 bases from V and 2 bases from J, with 12 bases between. CDR3 sequence: CASSYRRQTNYGYTF. The CDR3 coding sequence is TGTGCCAGCAGTTACCGCCGACAGACCAACTATGGCTACACCTTC.